This T cell receptor beta chain was captured in a study of T cells in Graves' hyperthyroidism and ophthalmopathy. This clonotype was detected only once. Researchers amplified the TCR beta CDR3 regions from RNA transcripts. The TCR CDR3 was amplified in a first-round RT-PCR using the HTBI primer set. From the multiplex PCR reads, TCRdb called clonotypes with MiXCR, one entry per CDR3 protein. This table holds under 350,000 distinct CDR3 sequences, 15% to 20% found once. The V end was cut by 7 bases, the J end by 3 bases, with 15 bases between. The germline V gene has CDR1 MGHRA and CDR2 YSYEKL. This CDR3 is built from 14 residues.

This TCR came from a woman between 45 and 65 years old with Graves' hyperthyroidism. This chain uses TRBV4-1 with TRBJ1-2; possible D gene TRBD1, 5 bases. Material: blood. CDR3 in DNA: TGCGCCAGCATCCAGACGGACACTTACTATGGCTACACCTTC. This translates into CASIQTDTYYGYTF.